A selection of T cell receptor beta chains follows, all from one sample in a study of blood T cell repertoires in COVID-19. TCRdb's copy holds only in-frame clones and misses some; the assay was immunoSEQ multiplex PCR. The sample yields about 220,000 clones, roughly 80% seen once. Sequenced material: peripheral blood. The receptors were gathered from a man aged 25-45 years with active or convalescent COVID-19. The CDR3 runs from the conserved cysteine through the conserved F or W. Size is omitted from some rows. Given values are once, few, many or a class for expanded clones.

clone size	V gene	J gene	CDR3 protein
-	TRBV6-2/TRBV6-3	TRBJ1-1	CASSRTDRQAGGAFF
-	TRBV11-2	TRBJ2-1	CASSPSLNPAGNEQFF
-	TRBV28	TRBJ1-6	CASSPPTDYNSPLHF
few	TRBV6-5	TRBJ2-7	CASSYPRGNTYEQYF
-	TRBV4-1	TRBJ1-2	CASSQSGTTGGNGYTF
-	TRBV2	TRBJ2-6	CASSSSGANVLTF
-	TRBV12-3/TRBV12-4	TRBJ2-3	CASSLATADTQYF
-	TRBV6-1	TRBJ1-2	CASSEAAIGTAHGYTF
few	TRBV5-1	TRBJ2-7	CASSLSAPGTNDEQYF
-	TRBV28	TRBJ2-7	CASSTLAGFYEQYF
-	TRBV19	TRBJ1-2	CASSGPTAYGYTF
-	TRBV12-1	TRBJ2-7	CASFLRGGTLTEQYF
few	TRBV5-6	TRBJ1-2	CASKRSEGYTF
-	TRBV4-1	TRBJ1-4	CASSQQQGSNEKLFF
-	TRBV2	TRBJ2-7	CASRGDRGFHEQYF
-	TRBV6-1	TRBJ2-7	CASSETGAYEQYF
-	TRBV6-4	TRBJ1-5	CASSAGTGGGQPQHF
-	TRBV7-3	TRBJ1-2	CASSLRAGPYGYTF
-	TRBV10-2	TRBJ2-2	CASRTSGTGELFF
-	TRBV9	TRBJ1-3	CASSPRERTGNTIYF
-	TRBV11-3	TRBJ2-1	CASSARGRGFNEQFF
few	TRBV7-6	TRBJ2-3	CASSLAGGSTDTQYF
once	TRBV4-1	TRBJ2-1	CASSQVQGVGNEQFF
-	TRBV3-1/TRBV3-2	TRBJ1-6	CASSQDGAVQNSPLHF
once	TRBV6-5	TRBJ2-3	CASGRGGLTDTQYF
-	TRBV4-3	TRBJ1-6	CASSQEDLPDSPLHF
-	TRBV12-3/TRBV12-4	TRBJ1-2	CASSRTASYGYTF
once	TRBV6-5	TRBJ1-2	CATRYLRAYGYTF
-	TRBV15	TRBJ2-7	CATSRVPSGSYEQYF
-	TRBV23-1	TRBJ2-7	CASSQSAGQDSTSSPREQYF
-	TRBV6-1	TRBJ2-1	CASSESLGVRYNEQFF
-	TRBV4-3	TRBJ1-2	CASSQQGRGGYGYTF
-	TRBV24-1	TRBJ2-3	CATSDLTEDTQYF
-	TRBV7-9	TRBJ1-2	CASRKTGNWGYTF
-	TRBV2	TRBJ1-5	CASGGQGRQPQHF
once	TRBV9	TRBJ1-2	CASSVGQGYGYTF
-	TRBV27	TRBJ1-4	CASRGEGGSSNEKLFF
-	TRBV24-1	TRBJ2-1	CATSDPRTGGIEQFF
-	TRBV11-2	TRBJ2-7	CASSRTRTGGGYEQYF
-	TRBV5-1	TRBJ2-5	CASRTLPGQQETQYF
-	TRBV5-6	TRBJ2-3	CASSRRSTDTQYF
few	TRBV12-5	TRBJ2-7	CASGFSSDRDRNEQYF
-	TRBV18	TRBJ2-1	CASSPAEGAEQFF
-	TRBV6-5	TRBJ2-2	CASSYSLYPAGELFF
-	TRBV4-1	TRBJ1-2	CASSHQGQLYGYTF
-	TRBV18	TRBJ1-3	CASSPRGTSGNTIYF
-	TRBV7-8	TRBJ1-1	CASSFRTGGGTEAFF
-	TRBV7-8	TRBJ2-7	CASQAGGKAPAYEQYF
-	TRBV12-1	TRBJ1-2	CASSLSQTGRIGGYTF
-	TRBV6-5	TRBJ2-3	CASSLQGLTDTQYF